The entry below describes one T cell receptor beta chain. The record originates from a study of shared clonotypes between healthy human individuals. J was trimmed by 0 bases and V by 4 bases; bases with no gene match: 5. Germline CDR1 reads SGHRS; CDR2 reads YFSETQ. The CDR3 extends over 16 amino acids. Using immunoSEQ multiplex PCR, the repertoire was profiled, and TCRdb retains in-frame clones only, with some absent. The sample yields a few million clones, under 97% seen once. Specimen: naive CD4+ T cells sorted from blood. The subset here: CD45RA+ positively selected. The rearrangement joins TRBV5-1 to TRBJ2-3, with 10 bases identical to TRBD2. This receptor was obtained from a man younger than 35 in good health. For the CDR3, the DNA is TGCGCCAGCAGCGCCGGACTAGCGGCTAGCACAGATACGCAGTATTTT. Protein: CASSAGLAASTDTQYF.